The 21 T cell receptor beta chains listed next were all sequenced from one sample in a study of blood T cell repertoires in COVID-19. Only in-frame clones appear in the TCRdb table, and some are missing; sequencing was by immunoSEQ multiplex PCR. The sample has 270,000 or so clones, about four fifths seen once. Sample: peripheral blood. Receptor source: a woman aged 50 to 60 who had recovered from COVID-19.

The chain carries TRBV15 and TRBJ2-1; the match to TRBD2 covers 11 bases. The CDR3 spans 16 residues. Per germline, CDR1 LNHNV and CDR2 YYDKDF (reference sequence). The J segment lost 5 bases and the V segment lost 3 bases, leaving 6 bases of the junction unmatched. CDR3 loop: CATSRTGTSGHNEQFF. CDR3 bases: TGTGCCACCAGCAGGACCGGGACTAGCGGTCACAATGAGCAGTTCTTC.

This chain links TRBV9 with TRBJ2-7, with D perhaps matching TRBD1 (6 bases). V was clipped by 3 bases and J by 6 bases, with 22 bases between them. This CDR3 is built from 16 residues. Germline loops: CDR1 SGDLS, CDR2 YYNGEE. CDR3: CASSEGPPGTSSEQYF. Here the CDR3 DNA reads TGTGCCAGCAGCGAAGGGCCCCCCGGGACATCATCCGAGCAGTACTTC.

The chain links TRBV5-4 to TRBJ2-6; maybe TRBD1 (6 bases). CDR1 is SGHNT and CDR2 is YYREEE in the germline V gene (reference sequence). Trimming left V 4 bases short and J 0 bases short, with 14 bases between. The CDR3 consists of 17 residues. CDR3 nucleotides: TGTGCCAGCAGCCTCGGACAGCCTAGCTCTGGGGCCAACGTCCTGACTTTC. Protein product: CASSLGQPSSGANVLTF.

In this sample, this clone turned up once. This chain uses TRBV7-2 with TRBJ2-3; D gene uncertain. The V and J ends lost 4 bases and 4 bases respectively, with 9 bases between them. Per germline, CDR1 SGHTA and CDR2 FQGNSA. This CDR3 has 13 amino acids. CDR3 sequence: CASSSPHSDTQYF. In DNA form, the CDR3 reads TGTGCCAGCAGCTCCCCCCACTCAGATACGCAGTATTTT.

In this sample, this clone turned up many times. The genes are TRBV6-2 or TRBV6-3 and TRBJ2-1; maybe TRBD1 (6 bases). Trimming stripped 5 bases from V and 9 bases from J, with 11 bases between. There are 12 residues in the CDR3. Germline values: CDR1 MNHEY, CDR2 SVGEGT. The CDR3 sequence is CASSNRDGEQFF. For the CDR3, the DNA is TGTGCCAGCAGTAACAGGGACGGTGAGCAGTTCTTC.

The V gene is TRBV9, the J gene TRBJ2-5; D may be TRBD2 (5 bases). Trimming took 4 bases from V and 1 from J, leaving 11 bases between them. The CDR3 covers 14 residues. Germline V gene sequence: CDR1 SGDLS, CDR2 YYNGEE. CDR3 sequence reads: CASSLSGSQETQYF. The DNA for the CDR3 is TGTGCCAGCAGCTTGAGCGGCTCCCAAGAGACCCAGTACTTC.

The chain links TRBV5-1 to TRBJ2-5; no firm D call. Germline loops: CDR1 SGHRS, CDR2 YFSETQ. Trimming left V 6 bases short and J 4 bases short, with 13 bases between. This CDR3 contains 13 residues. The CDR3 spells CASNAAVGETQYF. For the CDR3, the DNA is TGCGCCAGCAACGCGGCAGTCGGAGAGACCCAGTACTTC. The whole variable domain, filled in from reference TRBV5-1 and TRBJ2-5, reads KAGVTQTPRYLIKTRGQQVTLSCSPISGHRSVSWYQQTPGQGLQFLFEYFSETQRNKGNFPGRFSGRQFSNSRSEMNVSTLELGDSALYLCASNAAVGETQYFGPGTRLLVL.

The rearrangement links TRBV27 to TRBJ1-2; D gene uncertain. CDR1 and CDR2 from the germline V gene are MNHEY and SMNVEV (reference sequence). The CDR3 loop spans 13 amino acids. The V end lost 9 bases, the J end lost 3 bases, and 14 bases lay between the germline ends. The CDR3 region is CASIGGKYYGYTF. Written as DNA, the CDR3 is TGTGCCAGTATAGGAGGGAAGTACTATGGCTACACCTTC.

This chain links TRBV7-9 with TRBJ1-5; D might be TRBD1 (6 bases). This CDR3 is 14 amino acids long. The germline V gene encodes CDR1 SEHNR and CDR2 FQNEAQ (reference sequence). V lost 8 bases, J lost 4 bases, and 15 bases lay in between. The CDR3 loop is CASQQGYGNQPQHF. The CDR3 DNA is TGTGCCAGCCAACAGGGTTACGGTAATCAGCCCCAGCATTTT.

This chain links TRBV21-1 with TRBJ1-1. TRBV21-1 is an annotated pseudogene. The CDR3 length is 17 residues. The CDR3 sequence: CASSKTGRDKGRTEAFF. As DNA, the CDR3 is TGTGCCAGCAGCAAAACCGGGCGGGATAAGGGGCGGACTGAAGCTTTCTTT.

The V call is TRBV4-1, the J call TRBJ1-2; no clear D gene. The CDR3 has 13 residues. Trimming removed 1 base from V and 8 bases from J, with 11 bases in between. Germline V gene data show CDR1 as MGHRA and CDR2 as YSYEKL. The CDR3 DNA reads TGCGCCAGCAGCCAAGTCCCCGCTGGCGGCTACACCTTC. Its protein product is CASSQVPAGGYTF.

The V call is TRBV20-1, the J call TRBJ2-3; 7 bases fit TRBD1. V gave up 3 bases and J gave up 11 bases; unmatched junction bases: 5. This CDR3 comprises 11 residues. Germline-derived CDR1 and CDR2 are DFQATT and SNEGSKA (reference sequence). The CDR3 nucleotides read TGCAGTGCTAGCCAGGGGGTTGAGCAGTATTTT. Protein product: CSASQGVEQYF.

Concerning this clone: At the DNA level, this CDR3 is encoded by other sequences in the same sample as well. This chain links TRBV7-3 with TRBJ1-1; 8 bases map to TRBD1. From germline, CDR1 is SGHTA and CDR2 FQGTGA. V shed 4 bases and J 3 bases; nucleotides not matched to a gene: 1. CDR3 size: 13 residues. The CDR3 sequence: CASSSQGDTEAFF. The CDR3 DNA follows: TGTGCCAGCAGCTCACAGGGGGACACTGAAGCTTTCTTT.

This clone was seen a single time. The chain couples TRBV5-1 to TRBJ1-4, with D hard to call. V lost 4 bases to trimming and J lost 8 bases, with 12 bases between them. The CDR3 length is 13 residues. The germline V gene has CDR1 SGHRS and CDR2 YFSETQ. The CDR3 DNA reads as TGCGCCAGCAGCCCCGAACTAGGGGAAAAACTGTTTTTT. Protein product: CASSPELGEKLFF.

V usage is TRBV4-2 and J usage is TRBJ2-5; 15 bases line up with TRBD2. V trimming: 0 bases; J trimming: 5 bases; junction bases outside the gene matches: 1. This CDR3 has 16 residues. Germline-derived CDR1 and CDR2 are LGHNA and YNFKEQ. This chain's CDR3 is CASSQEGTSGGETQYF. In DNA form, the CDR3 reads TGTGCCAGCAGCCAAGAAGGGACTAGCGGGGGGGAGACCCAGTACTTC.

The chain has TRBV5-1 and TRBJ1-1; 9 nucleotides align to TRBD1. This CDR3 region has 15 residues. CDR1 is SGHRS and CDR2 is YFSETQ in the germline V gene. With 5 bases clipped from V and 5 bases from J, the junction kept 10 bases outside the gene matches. CDR3 amino acids: CASSAAQGALTEAFF. The CDR3 DNA is TGCGCCAGCAGTGCTGCACAGGGGGCATTAACTGAAGCTTTCTTT.

The chain uses TRBV7-2 and TRBJ2-5; unclear D gene. Germline V gene lookup returns CDR1 SGHTA and CDR2 FQGNSA. Trimming left V 1 base short and J 5 bases short, with 8 bases between. This CDR3 spans 13 amino acids. The CDR3 reads CASSLGLRETQYF. CDR3 coding DNA: TGTGCCAGCAGCTTAGGGCTGAGGGAGACCCAGTACTTC.

CDR3 bases: TGTGCCAGCAGTGAACCCGGGCAGGGCTATGGCTACACCTTC. It specifies CASSEPGQGYGYTF. The chain recombines TRBV6-1 with TRBJ1-2; maybe TRBD1 (5 bases). This CDR3 has 14 amino acids. V was pared by 2 bases and J by 4 bases, with 11 bases between. In germline, CDR1 is MNHNS, CDR2 SASEGT.

The V gene is TRBV21-1, the J gene TRBJ1-5; the listed D gene, TRBD1, was not tested against the DNA. TRBV21-1 is given as a pseudogene. This CDR3 is built from 14 residues. CDR3 protein: CAGGGDRGHQPQHF. The CDR3 nucleotides read TGTGCCGGGGGCGGGGACAGGGGGCATCAGCCCCAGCATTTT.

V is TRBV28 and J is TRBJ2-1, with TRBD2 matching 7 bases. The CDR3 extends over 15 amino acids. CDR1 and CDR2 (germline): MDHEN, SYDVKM. Trimming at V came to 11 bases and at J to 2 bases, leaving 12 bases not matched to a gene. CDR3 residues: CAAGILAATYNEQFF. CDR3 nucleotide sequence: TGTGCCGCCGGAATTCTAGCGGCTACCTACAATGAGCAGTTCTTC.

The rearrangement links TRBV5-6 to TRBJ1-2; 8 nucleotides match TRBD1. The CDR3 is made up of 15 amino acids. Germline lookup yields CDR1 SGHDT and CDR2 YYEEEE. V was clipped by 5 bases and J by 4 bases; unmatched bases: 10. CDR3 in amino acids: CASSSQGAWSYGYTF. The CDR3 DNA follows: TGTGCCAGCAGTTCGCAGGGGGCCTGGAGCTATGGCTACACCTTC.